This TCR beta chain was sequenced during a study of cytomegalovirus exposure and HLA in healthy donors. Overall study results and limits: Near-uniform donor sequencing depth was presumed by presence/absence analyses.

The PCR had 60 Vbeta and 13 Jbeta primers. Data came from immunoSEQ multiplex PCR; TCRdb stores just in-frame clones and leaves some out. Of 200,000 or so clones listed, roughly 84% are singletons. This clone was observed a handful of times. Antigen: not known. With 2 bases removed from V and 3 bases from J, the gap between germline ends came to 19 bases. Germline V CDR1 and CDR2: SEHNR, FQNEAQ (reference sequence). This CDR3 is 17 amino acids long. Material: PBMCs. The chain joins TRBV7-9 to TRBJ1-1, with a tentative D call TRBD1 (6 bases). This receptor was taken from a boy between 10 and 17 years old in good health and CMV-seronegative. The CDR3: CASSLLTGIGWDTEAFF. The CDR3 DNA is TGTGCCAGCAGCTTACTGACAGGCATTGGGTGGGACACTGAAGCTTTCTTT.